This entry features one T cell receptor (beta chain) sequence. Trimming removed 5 bases from V and 2 bases from J; junction bases left unmatched: 7. Germline V gene sequence: CDR1 SNHLY, CDR2 FYNNEI. The CDR3 has 15 amino acids. Authors' processing steps: By means of reference gene primer amplification, nucleated cell counts were estimated. Sequencing used immunoSEQ multiplex PCR; TCRdb keeps in-frame clones, though not all of them. The DNA gave D and trimming, while V, J and clone size come from that table. The table lists roughly 100,000 clones, 75% to 95% of them singletons. The sample belongs to a study of blood T cell repertoires in COVID-19. The overall study: Researchers got acute and convalescent COVID-19 samples from the United States, Italy and Spain. Nucleic acid was either cDNA or gDNA, and it came from T cells, B-cell-depleted T cells, or PBMCs.

V is TRBV2 and J is TRBJ1-2; 8 nucleotides align to TRBD1. Sequenced input: peripheral blood. The sequence was collected from a woman in her 50s in a cohort sampled during active COVID-19. CDR3 region: CASSRQGRVNYGYTF. The CDR3 DNA follows: TGTGCCAGCAGTAGACAGGGGAGGGTAAACTATGGCTACACCTTC.